These 26 T cell receptor beta chains share one sample of origin, sequenced in a study of shared clonotypes between healthy human individuals. TCRdb's copy holds only in-frame clones and misses some; the assay was immunoSEQ multiplex PCR. The table includes around 2.5 million clones, over 85% detected once. The sample consisted of naive CD4+ T cells from PBMCs. Specified subset: CD45RA+ positively selected. All receptors come from a man between 18 and 29 years old in good health. Some clones in this sample may be carry-over from other donors' samples.

This chain connects TRBV6-5 to TRBJ1-1; no clear D. This CDR3 comprises 16 residues. The germline V and J ends were trimmed by 0 bases and 6 bases, with 17 bases remaining between them. CDR1 and CDR2 from the germline V gene are MNHEY and SVGAGI. The CDR3 protein is CASSYSTFGSRAEAFF. The CDR3 DNA reads as TGTGCCAGCAGTTACTCGACCTTCGGCAGTCGGGCTGAAGCTTTCTTT.

This clone was observed a few times. The chain recombines TRBV5-4 with TRBJ2-1; 8 bases match TRBD2. V shed 4 bases, J shed 9 bases, and the junction held 24 bases outside the gene matches. The V gene's germline CDR1 is SGHNT and CDR2 YYREEE (reference sequence). There are 19 residues in the CDR3. The CDR3 here is CASSLDLLGRIAGWSEQFF. The CDR3 coding sequence is TGTGCCAGCAGCCTGGACTTGTTGGGGAGAATAGCGGGGTGGAGTGAGCAGTTCTTC.

The V gene is TRBV10-3, the J gene TRBJ2-3; the match to TRBD1 covers 9 bases. This CDR3 region has 14 residues. The germline CDR1 and CDR2 sequences are ENHRY and SYGVKD. V trimming: 6 bases; J trimming: 2 bases; junction bases outside the gene matches: 3. The CDR3 here is CAISRTGDTDTQYF. As DNA, the CDR3 is TGTGCCATCAGCAGGACAGGGGACACAGATACGCAGTATTTT.

The genes are TRBV7-9 and TRBJ2-1; 12 nucleotides match TRBD2. Germline V gene sequence: CDR1 SEHNR, CDR2 FQNEAQ (reference sequence). The junction had 13 bases not matched to a gene; V was cut back by 5 bases and J by 8 bases. This CDR3 contains 17 residues. The CDR3 DNA reads TGTGCCAGCAGCCTCCGGGGGCTAGCGGGAGGGCTGGATGAGCAGTTCTTC. This gives the protein CASSLRGLAGGLDEQFF.

This chain connects TRBV2 to TRBJ1-1; 7 nucleotides line up with TRBD1. Trimming removed 5 bases from V and 7 bases from J; junction bases left unmatched: 10. The CDR3 is 14 residues long. Germline CDR1 reads SNHLY; CDR2 reads FYNNEI. In DNA, the CDR3 is TGTGCCAGCAGTCAAAATGGGGGACAGAGTGAAGCTTTCTTT. Protein sequence: CASSQNGGQSEAFF.

The rearrangement joins TRBV4-3 to TRBJ1-2, with no clear D. Trimming stripped 4 bases from V and 4 bases from J, with 22 bases between. The CDR3 length is 17 residues. Germline V gene sequence: CDR1 LGHNA, CDR2 YSLEER. CDR3 in amino acids: CASSLRSEGFTGYGYTF. The CDR3 DNA reads TGCGCCAGCAGCCTCAGATCGGAGGGTTTTACGGGCTATGGCTACACCTTC.

The chain uses TRBV5-1 and TRBJ1-2; 11 bases are a match to TRBD1. Per the germline V gene, CDR1 is SGHRS and CDR2 is YFSETQ. The junction had 6 bases not matched to a gene; V was cut back by 3 bases and J by 5 bases. The CDR3 has 15 amino acids. The CDR3 DNA follows: TGCGCCAGCAGCTATGGGACAGGGGGTCGGTATGGCTACACCTTC. It translates to CASSYGTGGRYGYTF.

In regard to this clone: The sample carries other DNA sequences with the same CDR3. The chain combines TRBV7-3 with TRBJ2-7; TRBD2 matches at 7 bases. CDR3 length: 15 amino acids. J lost 3 bases, V lost 5 bases, and 10 bases had no gene match. CDR1 is SGHTA and CDR2 is FQGTGA in the germline V gene. The CDR3 protein is CASSLGLAANYEQYF. CDR3 in DNA: TGTGCCAGCAGCCTTGGGCTAGCGGCCAACTACGAGCAGTACTTC.

The chain carries TRBV5-4 and TRBJ2-1; 7 bases align to TRBD2. The V gene's germline CDR1 is SGHNT and CDR2 YYREEE (reference sequence). This CDR3 is 13 amino acids long. V trimming: 0 bases; J trimming: 10 bases; junction bases outside the gene matches: 4. CDR3 coding DNA: TGTGCCAGCAGCTTGGCGGCGGGAGACGAGCAGTTCTTC. Protein sequence: CASSLAAGDEQFF.

This clone was seen just once. V gene TRBV5-1 combines with J gene TRBJ2-7; 11 bases agree with TRBD1. This CDR3 spans 15 amino acids. V was clipped by 3 bases and J by 8 bases; unmatched bases: 10. Germline CDR1 reads SGHRS; CDR2 reads YFSETQ. The CDR3 spells CASSWAPGQGVKQYF. The DNA for the CDR3 is TGCGCCAGCAGCTGGGCACCGGGACAGGGGGTGAAGCAGTACTTC.

The V call is TRBV19, the J call TRBJ2-7; D gene unclear. Germline values: CDR1 LNHDA, CDR2 SQIVND (reference sequence). This CDR3 spans 13 amino acids. The V end lost 5 bases, the J end lost 3 bases, and 11 bases lay between the germline ends. CDR3 loop: CASSVNSIYEQYF. The CDR3 nucleotides read TGTGCCAGTAGTGTCAACAGTATCTACGAGCAGTACTTC.

The V and J genes are TRBV11-1 and TRBJ2-3; TRBD1 matches at 10 bases. The J segment lost 4 bases and the V segment lost 5 bases, leaving 9 bases of the junction unmatched. This CDR3 contains 16 residues. Germline V gives CDR1 SGHAT, CDR2 FQDESV (reference sequence). The CDR3 nucleotides are TGTGCCAGCAGCGCACGGGGACAGGGGCGGGCAGATACGCAGTATTTT. This encodes CASSARGQGRADTQYF.

The chain couples TRBV5-1 to TRBJ2-7; 7 bases line up with TRBD1. This CDR3 comprises 14 residues. The germline CDR1 and CDR2 sequences are SGHRS and YFSETQ. V gave up 4 bases and J gave up 2 bases; unmatched junction bases: 6. The DNA of the CDR3 is TGCGCCAGCAGCAGAACCGGGACAGCCTACGAGCAGTACTTC. Translated, it gives CASSRTGTAYEQYF.

The chain joins TRBV19 to TRBJ2-5; TRBD2 aligns across 7 bases. This CDR3 is built from 14 residues. Germline CDR1 and CDR2: LNHDA and SQIVND (reference sequence). V dropped 7 bases and J dropped 4; count of bases not matched to a gene: 9. CDR3 nucleotides: TGTGCCAGTAAAGCGTTAGCGGGCGGAGAGACCCAGTACTTC. It is translated as CASKALAGGETQYF.

This chain uses TRBV7-6 with TRBJ2-3; no firm D call. V lost 4 bases to trimming and J lost 4 bases, with 9 bases between them. Germline V lookup: CDR1 SGHVS, CDR2 FNYEAQ. The CDR3 sequence is 13 residues long. The CDR3 spells CASSSQSSDTQYF. The CDR3 nucleotides are TGTGCCAGCAGCTCACAATCTTCAGATACGCAGTATTTT.

The genes are TRBV7-8 and TRBJ2-5; D gene ambiguous. Germline CDR1 reads SGHVS; CDR2 reads FQNEAQ. The CDR3 is made up of 13 amino acids. V was shortened by 4 bases and J by 1 base, with 7 bases between the two germline ends. In DNA, the CDR3 is TGTGCCAGCAGCTCGATGGTCCAAGAGACCCAGTACTTC. This gives the protein CASSSMVQETQYF.

This clone was counted a single time. CDR3 nucleotides: TGTGCCAGCAGTACTTCAAGCGGGATCTCCTACGAGCAGTACTTC. Its protein product is CASSTSSGISYEQYF. The chain employs TRBV27 and TRBJ2-7; 7 nucleotides align to TRBD2. With 5 bases clipped from V and 0 bases from J, the junction kept 7 bases outside the gene matches. Germline V gene lookup returns CDR1 MNHEY and CDR2 SMNVEV (reference sequence). The CDR3 has 15 amino acids.

The chain has TRBV7-9 and TRBJ1-1; TRBD1 might be the D (6 bases). This CDR3 is 15 amino acids long. V lost 4 bases and J lost 1, with 13 bases in between. Germline V gives CDR1 SEHNR, CDR2 FQNEAQ (reference sequence). The CDR3 bases are TGTGCCAGCAGCTACGCCTCGACAGGGAACACTGAAGCTTTCTTT. Translating gives CASSYASTGNTEAFF.

This CDR3 reads CASSLLGREQFF. The CDR3 DNA reads as TGTGCCAGCAGCCTCTTAGGACGGGAGCAGTTCTTC. This chain uses TRBV6-5 with TRBJ2-1; D uncertain. Germline CDR1 is MNHEY and CDR2 is SVGAGI. Trimming took off 6 bases at V and 10 bases at J, with 13 bases between the two ends. The CDR3 covers 12 residues.

This rearrangement joins TRBV28 to TRBJ2-7; 10 bases fit TRBD1. Germline V gives CDR1 MDHEN, CDR2 SYDVKM. Trimming took 2 bases from V and 1 from J; bases not matched to a gene: 11. The CDR3 length is 18 residues. The CDR3 bases are TGTGCCAGCAGTTTAATCCGATTGGGGGACAGGGGTTCCTACGAGCAGTACTTC. This translates into CASSLIRLGDRGSYEQYF. Full variable domain (outside the CDR3, taken from reference TRBV28 and TRBJ2-7): DVKVTQSSRYLVKRTGEKVFLECVQDMDHENMFWYRQDPGLGLRLIYFSYDVKMKEKGDIPEGYSVSREKKERFSLILESASTNQTSMYLCASSLIRLGDRGSYEQYFGPGTRLTVT.

The chain couples TRBV27 to TRBJ2-1; D is ambiguous. Germline V lookup: CDR1 MNHEY, CDR2 SMNVEV (reference sequence). This CDR3 is built from 13 residues. Trimming stripped 0 bases from V and 10 bases from J, with 10 bases between. CDR3 DNA sequence: TGTGCCAGCAGTTTATCGGTCCGCTTCGAGCAGTTCTTC. Translating it yields CASSLSVRFEQFF.

The genes are TRBV6-5 and TRBJ2-3; TRBD1 matches at 8 bases. The CDR3 length is 15 residues. Germline loops: CDR1 MNHEY, CDR2 SVGAGI. Losses at the gene ends were 5 bases for V and 1 base for J; bases not matched to a gene: 5. CDR3 loop: CASSLGQGRTDTQYF. In DNA form, the CDR3 reads TGTGCCAGCAGTCTTGGACAGGGACGCACAGATACGCAGTATTTT.

This clone came up a few times. The chain carries TRBV10-3 and TRBJ2-7; 14 nucleotides line up with TRBD2. CDR3 length: 15 amino acids. V was clipped by 8 bases and J by 3 bases; unmatched bases: 6. Germline CDR1 ENHRY, CDR2 SYGVKD. In DNA form, the CDR3 reads TGTGCCATCCGGGGACTAGCGGGAGTAAGCTACGAGCAGTACTTC. This gives the protein CAIRGLAGVSYEQYF.

This clone was observed a few times. Other DNA sequences in this specimen translate into the identical CDR3. The chain carries TRBV20-1 and TRBJ2-7; unclear D gene. The CDR3 has 11 amino acids. Germline CDR1 reads DFQATT; CDR2 reads SNEGSKA (reference sequence). V lost 3 bases to trimming and J lost 1 base, with 4 bases between them. CDR3 sequence reads: CSASGSYEQYF. In DNA form, the CDR3 reads TGCAGTGCTAGTGGATCCTACGAGCAGTACTTC.

Note on this clone: Other DNA variants within this sample encode the same CDR3. The chain couples TRBV7-3 to TRBJ1-2; D may be TRBD1 (6 bases). V lost 5 bases and J 2 bases, leaving 9 bases between the germline ends. The CDR3 runs 13 residues. Germline V gene sequence: CDR1 SGHTA, CDR2 FQGTGA. The CDR3 coding sequence is TGTGCCAGCAGCCCCGACAGGAACTATGGCTACACCTTC. This gives the protein CASSPDRNYGYTF.

This clone was detected only a few times. The V call is TRBV19, the J call TRBJ1-4, with TRBD1 as a possible D gene (5 bases). CDR3 length: 14 amino acids. Per the germline V gene, CDR1 is LNHDA and CDR2 is SQIVND (reference sequence). Trimming left V 6 bases short and J 7 bases short, with 15 bases between. CDR3 protein: CASSPDTSLEKLFF. The DNA of the CDR3 is TGTGCCAGTAGCCCGGACACCTCTCTTGAAAAACTGTTTTTT.